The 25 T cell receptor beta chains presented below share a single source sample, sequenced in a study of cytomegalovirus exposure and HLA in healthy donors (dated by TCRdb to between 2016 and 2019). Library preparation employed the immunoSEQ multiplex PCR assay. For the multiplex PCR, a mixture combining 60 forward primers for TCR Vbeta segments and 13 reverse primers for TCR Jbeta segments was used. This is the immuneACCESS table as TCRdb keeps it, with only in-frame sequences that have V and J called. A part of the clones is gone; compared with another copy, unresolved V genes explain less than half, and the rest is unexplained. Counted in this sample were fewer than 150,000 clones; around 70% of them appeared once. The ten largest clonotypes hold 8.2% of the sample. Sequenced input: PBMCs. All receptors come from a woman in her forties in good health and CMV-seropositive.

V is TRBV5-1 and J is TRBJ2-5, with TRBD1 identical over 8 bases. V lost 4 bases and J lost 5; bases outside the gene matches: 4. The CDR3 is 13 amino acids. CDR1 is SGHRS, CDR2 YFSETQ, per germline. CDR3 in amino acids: CASSTGDRETQYF. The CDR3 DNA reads TGCGCCAGCAGCACTGGGGACAGGGAGACCCAGTACTTC.

The CDR3 is CASSLPHAGGCGNTIYF. The CDR3 bases are TGTGCCAGCAGCCTACCCCACGCAGGGGGCTGTGGAAACACCATATATTTT. The chain uses TRBV11-3 and TRBJ1-3, with TRBD1 identical over 8 bases. The CDR3 spans 17 residues. J was trimmed by 3 bases and V by 5 bases; bases with no gene match: 12. Germline V gene sequence: CDR1 SGHNT, CDR2 YENEEA.

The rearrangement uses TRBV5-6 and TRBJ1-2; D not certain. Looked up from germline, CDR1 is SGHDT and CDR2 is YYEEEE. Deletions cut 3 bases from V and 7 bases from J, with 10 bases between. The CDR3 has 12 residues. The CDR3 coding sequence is TGTGCCAGCAGCTCTCAGAGGGTTGGCTACACCTTC. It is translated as CASSSQRVGYTF.

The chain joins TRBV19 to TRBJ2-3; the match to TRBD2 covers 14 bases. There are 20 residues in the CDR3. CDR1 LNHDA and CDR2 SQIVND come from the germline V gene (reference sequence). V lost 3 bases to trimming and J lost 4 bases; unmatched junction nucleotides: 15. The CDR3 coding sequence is TGTGCCAGTAGTATGTGGGGGATCGGGACTAGCGGGGGTTTCGCAGATACGCAGTATTTT. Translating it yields CASSMWGIGTSGGFADTQYF.

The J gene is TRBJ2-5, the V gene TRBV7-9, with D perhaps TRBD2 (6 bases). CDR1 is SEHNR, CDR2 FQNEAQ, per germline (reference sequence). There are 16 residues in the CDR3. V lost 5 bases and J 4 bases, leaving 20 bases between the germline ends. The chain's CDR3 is CASSTTRDSLGETQYF. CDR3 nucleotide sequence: TGTGCCAGCAGCACAACCCGGGACTCTCTGGGAGAGACCCAGTACTTC.

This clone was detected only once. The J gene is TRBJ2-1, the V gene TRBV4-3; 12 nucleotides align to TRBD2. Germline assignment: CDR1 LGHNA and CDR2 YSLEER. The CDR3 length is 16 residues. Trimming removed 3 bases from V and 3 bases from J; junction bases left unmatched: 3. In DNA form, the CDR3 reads TGCGCCAGCAGCCAGGAGGGACTAGCGGGCTACAATGAGCAGTTCTTC. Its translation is CASSQEGLAGYNEQFF.

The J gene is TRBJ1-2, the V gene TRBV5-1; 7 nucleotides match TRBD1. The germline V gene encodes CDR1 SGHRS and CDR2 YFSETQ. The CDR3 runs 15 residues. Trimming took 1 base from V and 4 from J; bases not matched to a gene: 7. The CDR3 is CASSLPPQGSYGYTF. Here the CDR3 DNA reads TGCGCCAGCAGCTTGCCGCCACAGGGGAGCTATGGCTACACCTTC.

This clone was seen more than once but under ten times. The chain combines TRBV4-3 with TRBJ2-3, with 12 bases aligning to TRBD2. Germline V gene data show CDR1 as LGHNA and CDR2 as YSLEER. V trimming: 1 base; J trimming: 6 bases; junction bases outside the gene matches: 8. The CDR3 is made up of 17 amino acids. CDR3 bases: TGCGCCAGCAGCCAAGTATCTAGCGGGGGGGCTGGGGATACGCAGTATTTT. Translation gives CASSQVSSGGAGDTQYF.

The CDR3 DNA reads as TGTGCCAGCAGTTTAAATGGGGTAGCGTCCACTGAAGCTTTCTTT. Amino acid sequence: CASSLNGVASTEAFF. This sequence joins TRBV27 and TRBJ1-1; no reliable D call. The CDR3 has 15 residues. V was clipped by 2 bases and J by 4 bases, with 14 bases between them. Germline V gene data show CDR1 as MNHEY and CDR2 as SMNVEV (reference sequence).

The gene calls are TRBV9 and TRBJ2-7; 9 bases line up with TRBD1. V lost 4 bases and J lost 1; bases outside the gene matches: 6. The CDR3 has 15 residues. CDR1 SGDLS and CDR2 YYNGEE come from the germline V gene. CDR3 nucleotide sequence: TGTGCCAGCAGCCGCACAGGGGGCGCGTCCTACGAGCAGTACTTC. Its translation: CASSRTGGASYEQYF.

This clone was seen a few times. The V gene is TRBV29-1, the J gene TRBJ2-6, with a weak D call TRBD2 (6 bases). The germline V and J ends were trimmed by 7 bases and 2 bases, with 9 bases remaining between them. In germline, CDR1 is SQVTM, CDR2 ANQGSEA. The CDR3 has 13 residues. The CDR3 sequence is CSAREAGANVLTF. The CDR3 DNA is TGCAGCGCCAGGGAGGCTGGGGCCAACGTCCTGACTTTC.

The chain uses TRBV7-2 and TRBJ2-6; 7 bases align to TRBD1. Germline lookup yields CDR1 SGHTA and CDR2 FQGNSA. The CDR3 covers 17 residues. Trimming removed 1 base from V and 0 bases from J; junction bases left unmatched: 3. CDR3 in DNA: TGTGCCAGCAGCTTAGTTGCAGGGGGCTCTGGGGCCAACGTCCTGACTTTC. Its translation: CASSLVAGGSGANVLTF.

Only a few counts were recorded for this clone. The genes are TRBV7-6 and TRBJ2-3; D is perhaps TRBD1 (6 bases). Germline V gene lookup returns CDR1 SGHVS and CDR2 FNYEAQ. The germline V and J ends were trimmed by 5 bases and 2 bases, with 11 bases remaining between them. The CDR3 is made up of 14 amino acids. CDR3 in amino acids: CASSIRGPTDTQYF. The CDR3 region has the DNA TGTGCCAGCAGCATCAGGGGTCCCACAGATACGCAGTATTTT.

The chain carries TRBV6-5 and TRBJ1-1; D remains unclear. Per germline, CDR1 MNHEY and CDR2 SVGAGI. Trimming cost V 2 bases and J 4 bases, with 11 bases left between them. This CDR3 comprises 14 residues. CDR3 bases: TGTGCCAGCAGTTACCGGCCCCCGGGCACTGAAGCTTTCTTT. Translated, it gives CASSYRPPGTEAFF.

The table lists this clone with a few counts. In DNA form, the CDR3 reads TGTGCCTGGAGTCCCCACTCAACAGGGGTGGGGAACTATGGCTACACCTTC. Its protein is CAWSPHSTGVGNYGYTF. The gene calls are TRBV30 and TRBJ1-2, with 7 bases fitting TRBD1. J lost 2 bases, V lost 2 bases, and 14 bases had no gene match. The CDR3 length is 17 residues. Germline V CDR1 and CDR2: GTSNPN, SVGIG (reference sequence). Combining the CDR3 with reference TRBV30 and TRBJ1-2 gives the whole variable domain SQTIHQWPATLVQPVGSPLSLECTVEGTSNPNLYWYRQAAGRGLQLLFYSVGIGQISSEVPQNLSASRPQDRQFILSSKKLLLSDSGFYLCAWSPHSTGVGNYGYTFGSGTRLTVV.

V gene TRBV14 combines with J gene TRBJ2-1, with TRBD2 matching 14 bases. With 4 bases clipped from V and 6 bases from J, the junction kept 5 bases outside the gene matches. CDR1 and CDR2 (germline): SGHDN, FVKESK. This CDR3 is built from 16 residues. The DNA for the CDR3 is TGTGCCAGCAGCCCAGGACTAGCGGGGGGTACCAATGAGCAGTTCTTC. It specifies CASSPGLAGGTNEQFF.

For the CDR3, the DNA is TGTGCAAGACCCACGGGGTCCCTGTTGGCCCAGCATTTT. It specifies CARPTGSLLAQHF. This chain joins TRBV12-2 and TRBJ1-5. TRBV12-2 corresponds to a pseudogene. This CDR3 contains 13 residues.

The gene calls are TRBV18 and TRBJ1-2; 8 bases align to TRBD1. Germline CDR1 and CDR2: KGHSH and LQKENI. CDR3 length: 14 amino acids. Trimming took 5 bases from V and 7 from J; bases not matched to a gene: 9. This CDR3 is CASSAPDRAAGYTF. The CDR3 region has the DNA TGTGCCAGCTCAGCCCCGGACAGGGCGGCTGGCTACACCTTC.

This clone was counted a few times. CDR3 bases: TGTGCCAGCAGCTTAGAGGCAGGGGGGACTGAAGCTTTCTTT. Protein: CASSLEAGGTEAFF. This rearrangement joins TRBV6-5 to TRBJ1-1, with 7 bases fitting TRBD1. V lost 6 bases to trimming and J lost 5 bases; unmatched junction nucleotides: 9. Germline CDR1 is MNHEY and CDR2 is SVGAGI. This CDR3 has 14 residues.

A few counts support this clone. The CDR3 coding sequence is TGTGCCAGCAGTTACTCGGTGACAGCTAACTATGGCTACACCTTC. Its protein is CASSYSVTANYGYTF. The chain carries TRBV6-6 and TRBJ1-2; possible D gene TRBD1, 5 bases. Germline CDR1 reads MNHNY; CDR2 reads SVGAGI (reference sequence). Trimming took off 0 bases at V and 0 bases at J, with 8 bases between the two ends. This CDR3 region has 15 residues.

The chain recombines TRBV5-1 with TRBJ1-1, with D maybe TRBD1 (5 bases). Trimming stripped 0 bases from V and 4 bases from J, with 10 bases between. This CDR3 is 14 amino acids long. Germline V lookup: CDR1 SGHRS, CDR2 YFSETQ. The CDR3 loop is CASSLVGASTEAFF. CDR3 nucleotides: TGCGCCAGCAGCTTGGTAGGGGCAAGCACTGAAGCTTTCTTT.

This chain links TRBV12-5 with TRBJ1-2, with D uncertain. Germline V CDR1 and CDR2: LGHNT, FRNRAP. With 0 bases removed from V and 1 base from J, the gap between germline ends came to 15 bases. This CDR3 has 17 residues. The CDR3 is CASGLVLPSRNNYGYTF. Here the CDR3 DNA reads TGTGCTAGTGGTTTGGTTCTCCCCTCTCGTAATAACTATGGCTACACCTTC.

CDR3 sequence reads: CASSTDRGSSYNEQFF. CDR3 in DNA: TGTGCCAGCAGCACGGACCGGGGGAGCTCCTACAATGAGCAGTTCTTC. The chain is built from TRBV5-4 and TRBJ2-1, with D maybe TRBD2 (6 bases). The CDR3 runs to 16 residues. CDR1 SGHNT and CDR2 YYREEE come from the germline V gene (reference sequence). V lost 4 bases and J lost 0, with 14 bases in between.

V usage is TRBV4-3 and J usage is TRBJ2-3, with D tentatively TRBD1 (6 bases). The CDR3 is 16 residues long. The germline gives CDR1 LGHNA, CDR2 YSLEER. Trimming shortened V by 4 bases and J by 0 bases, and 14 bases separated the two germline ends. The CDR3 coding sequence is TGCGCCAGCAGCCCCGGACAGTCGACTAGCACAGATACGCAGTATTTT. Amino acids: CASSPGQSTSTDTQYF.

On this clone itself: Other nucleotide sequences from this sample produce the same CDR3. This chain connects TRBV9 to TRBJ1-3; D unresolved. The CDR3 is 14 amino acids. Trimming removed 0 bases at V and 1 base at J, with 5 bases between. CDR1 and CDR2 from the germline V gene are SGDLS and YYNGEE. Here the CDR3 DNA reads TGTGCCAGCAGCGTAGGTAATTCTGGAAACACCATATATTTT. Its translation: CASSVGNSGNTIYF.